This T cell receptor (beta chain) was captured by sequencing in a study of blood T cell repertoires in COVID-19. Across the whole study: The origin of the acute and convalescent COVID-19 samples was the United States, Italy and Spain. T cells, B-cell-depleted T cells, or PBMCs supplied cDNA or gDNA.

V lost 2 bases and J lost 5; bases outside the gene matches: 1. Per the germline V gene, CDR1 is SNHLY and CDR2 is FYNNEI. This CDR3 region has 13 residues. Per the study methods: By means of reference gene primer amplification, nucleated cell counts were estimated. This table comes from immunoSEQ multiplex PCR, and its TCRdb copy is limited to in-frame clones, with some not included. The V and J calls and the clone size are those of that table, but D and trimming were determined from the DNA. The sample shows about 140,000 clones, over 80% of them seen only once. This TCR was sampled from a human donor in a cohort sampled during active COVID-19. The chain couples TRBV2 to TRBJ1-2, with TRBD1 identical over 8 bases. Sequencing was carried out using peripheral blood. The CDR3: CASSEQGAYGYTF. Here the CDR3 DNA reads TGTGCCAGCAGTGAACAGGGGGCATATGGCTACACCTTC.